Given below is one T cell receptor (beta chain) in context. Its specificity is unknown. Use of 60 Vbeta and 13 Jbeta primers characterized the PCR. Produced via immunoSEQ multiplex PCR; TCRdb's table is partial and in-frame only. The sample lists about 160,000 clones, approximately 81% occurring once. The data originate from a study of cytomegalovirus exposure and HLA in healthy donors. Study-level findings and limits: Many donors carried some public TCRs, although rarity characterized most TCR sequences. Reports credit the classifier with highly specific, highly sensitive diagnosis of cytomegalovirus status. Testing in vitro showed a few CMV-associated chains specific for CMV antigens. A further, later analysis showed that HLA-associated TCR beta chains (compared with equally common others) were more clonally expanded.

V lost 3 bases, J lost 0 bases, and 5 bases stayed unmatched. The CDR3 sequence is 16 residues long. The V gene's germline CDR1 is MRHNA and CDR2 SNTAGT. The chain couples TRBV6-4 to TRBJ2-3; 8 bases match TRBD2. The receptor was derived from a young woman in good health and CMV-seronegative. The sequenced sample consisted of PBMCs. Here the CDR3 reads CASSEIPSGSTDTQYF. In nucleotides, the CDR3 is TGTGCCAGCAGTGAAATCCCTAGCGGGAGCACAGATACGCAGTATTTT.